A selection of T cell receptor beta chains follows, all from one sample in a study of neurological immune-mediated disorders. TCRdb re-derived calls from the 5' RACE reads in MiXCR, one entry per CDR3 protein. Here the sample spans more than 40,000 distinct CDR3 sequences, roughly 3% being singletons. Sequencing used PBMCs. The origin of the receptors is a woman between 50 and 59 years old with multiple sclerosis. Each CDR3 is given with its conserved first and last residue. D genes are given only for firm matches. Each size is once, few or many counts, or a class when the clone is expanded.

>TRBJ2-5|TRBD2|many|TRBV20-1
CSAPSAGLAGGRQETQYF
TGCAGTGCCCCGAGTGCAGGACTAGCGGGAGGCCGTCAAGAGACCCAGTACTTC
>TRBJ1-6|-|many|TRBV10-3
CAIRRQSSYNSPLHF
TGTGCCATCAGAAGACAGAGCTCCTATAATTCACCCCTCCACTTT
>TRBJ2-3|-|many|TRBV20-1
CSATRGTSTDTQYF
TGCAGTGCTACCCGGGGTACTAGCACAGATACGCAGTATTTT
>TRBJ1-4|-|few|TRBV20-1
CSARVGGAREKLFF
TGCAGTGCTAGAGTCGGGGGGGCGCGTGAAAAACTGTTTTTT
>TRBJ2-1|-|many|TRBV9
CASSVDVLSVEQFF
TGTGCCAGCAGCGTAGATGTTCTGTCCGTTGAGCAGTTCTTC
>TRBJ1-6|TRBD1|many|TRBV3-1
CASSQETGGNSPLHF
TGTGCCAGCAGCCAAGAGACAGGGGGTAATTCACCCCTCCACTTT
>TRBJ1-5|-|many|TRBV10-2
CASSEIGTGTSNQPQHF
TGCGCCAGCAGTGAGATAGGCACAGGGACTAGCAATCAGCCCCAGCATTTT
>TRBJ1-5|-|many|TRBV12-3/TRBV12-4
CASSYRQYSNQPQHF
TGTGCCAGCAGTTACAGGCAGTATAGCAATCAGCCCCAGCATTTT
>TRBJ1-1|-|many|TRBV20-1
CSARGRLSGTKTEAFF
TGCAGTGCTAGAGGCCGCCTGTCCGGGACAAAAACTGAAGCTTTCTTT
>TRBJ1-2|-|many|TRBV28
CASIGTGEVIYGYTF
TGTGCCAGCATCGGGACCGGGGAAGTAATCTATGGCTACACCTTC
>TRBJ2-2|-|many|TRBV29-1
CSVVQDYQGRELFF
TGCAGCGTTGTGCAGGACTATCAGGGAAGGGAGCTGTTTTTT
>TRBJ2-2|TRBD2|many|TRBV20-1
CSAISSGNTGELFF
TGCAGTGCTATCTCTAGCGGGAACACCGGGGAGCTGTTTTTT
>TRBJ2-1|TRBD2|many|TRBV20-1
CSARDRVVAGKYNEQFF
TGCAGTGCTAGAGATCGGGTTGTAGCGGGGAAGTACAATGAGCAGTTCTTC
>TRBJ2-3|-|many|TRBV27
CASSRNPGRSQYF
TGTGCCAGCAGTCGAAACCCGGGACGGTCTCAGTATTTT
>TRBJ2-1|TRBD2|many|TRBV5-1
CASSLVTSGFGHNEQFF
TGCGCCAGCAGCTTGGTGACTAGCGGATTCGGCCACAATGAGCAGTTCTTC
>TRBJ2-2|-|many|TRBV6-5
CASSYRGTNTGELFF
TGTGCCAGCAGTTACAGGGGAACCAACACCGGGGAGCTGTTTTTT
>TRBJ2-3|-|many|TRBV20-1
CSAKPGSPSDTQYF
TGCAGTGCTAAGCCGGGATCCCCATCTGATACGCAGTATTTT
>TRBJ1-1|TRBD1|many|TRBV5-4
CASSRTGLNTEAFF
TGTGCCAGCAGCAGGACAGGGCTGAACACTGAAGCTTTCTTT
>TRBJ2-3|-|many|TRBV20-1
CSALAPGASTDTQYF
TGCAGTGCCCTGGCACCGGGGGCGAGCACAGATACGCAGTATTTT
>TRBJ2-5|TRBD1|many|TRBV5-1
CASSDAQGFGETQYF
TGCGCCAGCAGCGACGCACAGGGGTTCGGGGAGACCCAGTACTTC